This T cell receptor (beta chain) was identified during a study of blood T cell repertoires in COVID-19. Overall study: Samples representing acute and convalescent COVID-19 were sourced from the United States, Italy and Spain. T cells, B-cell-depleted T cells, or PBMCs supplied cDNA or gDNA.

In its sample, this clone was seen once. Original processing methods: Estimated nucleated cell counts came from reference gene primer amplification. Repertoires were generated with immunoSEQ multiplex PCR, while TCRdb's copy carries only in-frame clones and drops some. The DNA gave D and trimming, while V, J and clone size come from that table. The sample includes 180,000 or so clones, about 91% seen only once; the top ten take roughly 1.4%. The TCR was taken from a woman aged 50 to 60 with acute or convalescent COVID-19. Sequencing was done on a sample of peripheral blood.

CDR3 in DNA: TGCGCCAGCCGGGAAACCGGGGAGCTGTTTTTT. It codes for CASRETGELFF. V is TRBV10-2 and J is TRBJ2-2; perhaps TRBD2 as D (5 bases). Trimming removed 8 bases at V and 5 bases at J, with 6 bases between. CDR1 and CDR2 from the germline V gene are WSHSY and SAAADI. This CDR3 comprises 11 residues.